Each of the 19 T cell receptor beta chains below was sequenced from the same sample in a study of shared clonotypes between healthy human individuals. Data came from immunoSEQ multiplex PCR; TCRdb stores just in-frame clones and leaves some out. The sample contains 2,500,000 or so clones, roughly 92% of which appear only once. Sequencing was performed on naive CD4+ T cells from PBMCs. Subset given: CD45RA+ positively selected. The receptors stem from a man aged 18 to 29 in good health. Some clones in this sample may be carry-over from other donors' samples.

The gene calls are TRBV5-1 and TRBJ1-1, with 7 bases lining up with TRBD1. The germline V gene has CDR1 SGHRS and CDR2 YFSETQ. J was trimmed by 5 bases and V by 1 base; bases with no gene match: 2. The CDR3 covers 13 residues. DNA of the CDR3: TGCGCCAGCAGCTTGACAGGGGAAACTGAAGCTTTCTTT. It specifies CASSLTGETEAFF.

Concerning this clone: Mismatch with germline at one junction end may stem from a read error. The V and J genes are TRBV10-2 and TRBJ1-3, with no clear D. This CDR3 contains 13 residues. Germline CDR1 and CDR2: WSHSY and SAAADI. The CDR3 DNA follows: TGCGCCAGCGGTGACCAGTCTGGAAACACCATATATTTT. Amino acids: CASGDQSGNTIYF.

The gene calls are TRBV5-6 and TRBJ2-2, with no clear D. Germline CDR1 SGHDT, CDR2 YYEEEE. The ends were cut back, 7 bases at V and 5 bases at J, with 9 bases in the middle. This CDR3 spans 12 amino acids. In nucleotides, the CDR3 is TGTGCCAGCGGCCGATGGACCGGGGAGCTGTTTTTT. It specifies CASGRWTGELFF.

Here the CDR3 DNA reads TGTGCCAGCAGTACAAGGACAGGGAGGGCCGGGACTAGCGGGATTGTGCAGTACTTC. Amino acid sequence: CASSTRTGRAGTSGIVQYF. V and J are TRBV27 and TRBJ2-7; TRBD2 matches at 13 bases. The CDR3 spans 19 residues. Germline CDR1 is MNHEY and CDR2 is SMNVEV (reference sequence). Trimming took 5 bases from V and 9 from J; bases not matched to a gene: 22.

A word on this clone: Other DNA sequences in this specimen translate into the identical CDR3. This sequence joins TRBV5-1 and TRBJ2-3; perhaps TRBD2 as D (6 bases). The germline V and J ends were trimmed by 0 bases and 3 bases, with 14 bases remaining between them. Germline CDR1 is SGHRS and CDR2 is YFSETQ. The CDR3 runs to 16 residues. In DNA, the CDR3 is TGCGCCAGCAGCTTGGTGTCCGGGGGTGGGACAGATACGCAGTATTTT. Its protein is CASSLVSGGGTDTQYF.

This clone showed up just once. The chain employs TRBV28 and TRBJ1-2; D may be TRBD1 (5 bases). V lost 9 bases and J lost 5, with 16 bases in between. CDR1 and CDR2 from the germline V gene are MDHEN and SYDVKM. CDR3 length: 13 amino acids. CDR3 in amino acids: CASAIGTKYGYTF. CDR3 sequence (DNA): TGTGCCAGTGCAATAGGGACGAAATATGGCTACACCTTC.

The chain is built from TRBV5-1 and TRBJ2-1; D is possibly TRBD1 (6 bases). The germline V gene has CDR1 SGHRS and CDR2 YFSETQ. The CDR3 length is 14 residues. Deletions cut 2 bases from V and 10 bases from J, with 16 bases between. CDR3 residues: CASSFGPPGGEQFF. Here the CDR3 DNA reads TGCGCCAGCAGCTTTGGACCCCCTGGGGGCGAGCAGTTCTTC.

This clone is a singleton in its sample. This chain's CDR3 is CASNQRAHNTEAFF. The CDR3 nucleotides are TGTGCCAGCAACCAACGGGCGCACAACACTGAAGCTTTCTTT. The chain couples TRBV6-5 to TRBJ1-1; D gene uncertain. CDR3 size: 14 residues. The ends were cut back, 7 bases at V and 2 bases at J, with 14 bases in the middle. Germline V gene data show CDR1 as MNHEY and CDR2 as SVGAGI.

This clone was seen only once. This chain links TRBV6-1 with TRBJ2-3; TRBD1 matches 7 bases. The CDR3 runs to 14 residues. Losses at the gene ends were 4 bases for V and 5 bases for J; bases not matched to a gene: 6. In germline, CDR1 is MNHNS, CDR2 SASEGT. The CDR3 DNA reads TGTGCCAGCAGTGGTAGGGGGCGAGGAGATACGCAGTATTTT. It codes for CASSGRGRGDTQYF.

The rearrangement links TRBV15 to TRBJ2-7; D is uncertain. Germline V lookup: CDR1 LNHNV, CDR2 YYDKDF (reference sequence). The CDR3 runs 14 residues. With 3 bases removed from V and 3 bases from J, the gap between germline ends came to 12 bases. The CDR3 bases are TGTGCCACCAGCAGGTTCAGTAGTAGCTACGAGCAGTACTTC. Its protein is CATSRFSSSYEQYF.

The chain links TRBV6-5 to TRBJ2-4; unclear D gene. The CDR3 sequence is 14 residues long. The germline CDR1 and CDR2 sequences are MNHEY and SVGAGI. The V end lost 6 bases, the J end lost 2 bases, and 11 bases lay between the germline ends. The chain's CDR3 is CASRPDLTKNIQYF. The CDR3 nucleotides are TGTGCCAGCAGACCCGACTTAACCAAAAACATTCAGTACTTC.

This clone is a singleton in its sample. The rearrangement joins TRBV7-9 to TRBJ1-4; D gene unclear. Per germline, CDR1 SEHNR and CDR2 FQNEAQ (reference sequence). Trimming stripped 1 base from V and 8 bases from J, with 14 bases between. CDR3 size: 15 residues. CDR3 DNA: TGTGCCAGCAGCTTAGGCGGCGGATCCTGGGAAAAACTGTTTTTT. Its translation: CASSLGGGSWEKLFF.

The chain recombines TRBV28 with TRBJ1-2; maybe TRBD1 (6 bases). CDR1 is MDHEN and CDR2 is SYDVKM in the germline V gene. V shed 3 bases and J shed 4 bases, with 27 bases lying between them. CDR3 length: 19 amino acids. The CDR3 DNA sequence: TGTGCCAGCAGTTTCCAAAGAATCCAAAGACAGGCCCGGGGCTATGGCTACACCTTC. Protein product: CASSFQRIQRQARGYGYTF.

The rearrangement joins TRBV5-1 to TRBJ1-1; D perhaps matches TRBD1 (5 bases). The CDR3 sequence is 13 residues long. Per the germline V gene, CDR1 is SGHRS and CDR2 is YFSETQ. Trimming took off 5 bases at V and 4 bases at J, with 12 bases between the two ends. CDR3 bases: TGCGCCAGCAGGGTAGGGGAGGGCACTGAAGCTTTCTTT. Protein product: CASRVGEGTEAFF.

Remarks on this clone: Other DNA sequences in the sample encode the same CDR3. The V gene is TRBV5-1, the J gene TRBJ2-5; no clear D gene. In germline, CDR1 is SGHRS, CDR2 YFSETQ. V lost 5 bases to trimming and J lost 2 bases, with 4 bases between them. This CDR3 is built from 11 residues. The CDR3 protein is CASRGQETQYF. Here the CDR3 DNA reads TGCGCCAGCAGAGGGCAAGAGACCCAGTACTTC.

DNA of the CDR3: TGTGCCAGCAGCAATCAGGCCTCTGGAAACACCATATATTTT. This encodes CASSNQASGNTIYF. V gene TRBV7-8 combines with J gene TRBJ1-3, with unresolved D. This CDR3 region has 14 residues. Germline V lookup: CDR1 SGHVS, CDR2 FQNEAQ. V was pared by 5 bases and J by 0 bases, with 8 bases between.

The V gene is TRBV19, the J gene TRBJ1-5; D is uncertain. The CDR3 contains 12 residues. The germline gives CDR1 LNHDA, CDR2 SQIVND (reference sequence). Trimming removed 0 bases at V and 9 bases at J, with 6 bases between. CDR3 sequence: CASSIDRMPQHF. Written as DNA, the CDR3 is TGTGCCAGTAGTATAGATAGGATGCCCCAGCATTTT.

Points on this clone: The sample carries other DNA sequences with the same CDR3. This rearrangement joins TRBV19 to TRBJ2-5, with D unresolved. Trimming removed 0 bases from V and 4 bases from J, with 6 bases in between. CDR1 is LNHDA and CDR2 is SQIVND in the germline V gene (reference sequence). The CDR3 extends over 13 amino acids. The CDR3 nucleotides are TGTGCCAGTAGTATAGATCGTGGAGAGACCCAGTACTTC. Amino acids: CASSIDRGETQYF.

V is TRBV7-9 and J is TRBJ2-4; no reliable D call. The germline V gene encodes CDR1 SEHNR and CDR2 FQNEAQ (reference sequence). The CDR3 spans 14 residues. The ends were cut back, 5 bases at V and 3 bases at J, with 11 bases in the middle. The CDR3 DNA reads TGTGCCAGCAGCCCCGCGGTAGTCAAAAACATTCAGTACTTC. It translates to CASSPAVVKNIQYF.